The 13 T cell receptor beta chains in this list originate from one sample, sequenced in a study of T cell repertoires in cytomegalovirus infection. TCRdb reanalysed the reads using MiXCR and keeps one entry per CDR3 protein. This table holds 310,000 or so distinct CDR3 sequences, 9.6% found once. Sequencing used PBMCs. These receptors originate from a human donor in good health (CMV status not recorded). Some clones in this sample may be carry-over from other donors' samples.

This clonotype appeared many times. The V call is TRBV6-1, the J call TRBJ2-1; weak D call: TRBD1 (6 bases). CDR3 size: 16 residues. Germline V lookup: CDR1 MNHNS, CDR2 SASEGT. Trimming took 6 bases from V and 7 from J, leaving 22 bases between them. CDR3 in amino acids: CASRDRAFLVKNEQFF. DNA of the CDR3: TGTGCCAGCAGGGACAGAGCCTTCCTTGTGAAGAATGAGCAGTTCTTC.

This clonotype has just a few counts. CDR3 protein: CSVDLGAKNIQYF. The CDR3 bases are TGCAGCGTTGACCTGGGTGCCAAAAACATTCAGTACTTC. V gene TRBV29-1 combines with J gene TRBJ2-4; D ambiguous. The CDR3 runs 13 residues. V lost 3 bases and J lost 1, with 7 bases in between. CDR1 is SQVTM and CDR2 is ANQGSEA in the germline V gene.

This clonotype was observed at least ten times. This chain joins TRBV5-6 and TRBJ2-1; D gene uncertain. The ends were cut back, 3 bases at V and 11 bases at J, with 21 bases in the middle. The CDR3 spans 15 residues. Germline loops: CDR1 SGHDT, CDR2 YYEEEE. The DNA for the CDR3 is TGTGCCAGCAGCTCCCCTTTCCAAGGGCGGTCGAAGCAGTTCTTC. Translating gives CASSSPFQGRSKQFF.

This clonotype has a count of ten or more. The chain has TRBV2 and TRBJ2-2; D not certain. The CDR3 runs to 14 residues. Trimming pared 8 bases from V and 0 bases from J, leaving 10 bases between. The germline V gene has CDR1 SNHLY and CDR2 FYNNEI. The DNA for the CDR3 is TGTGCCAGCTCGCGCGGTACGAACACCGGGGAGCTGTTTTTT. Protein sequence: CASSRGTNTGELFF.

This clonotype was observed many times. J is TRBJ2-7 and V is TRBV12-3 or TRBV12-4, with TRBD1 as a possible D gene (6 bases). Trimming took off 6 bases at V and 7 bases at J, with 13 bases between the two ends. The CDR3 is made up of 12 amino acids. CDR3 coding DNA: TGTGCCAGCAGCTTGGGGGCAGGGGAGCAGTACGTC. It is translated as CASSLGAGEQYV.

This clonotype was seen only a few times. The rearrangement uses TRBV20-1 and TRBJ2-5; weak D call: TRBD1 (5 bases). The CDR3 has 14 residues. The germline V gene has CDR1 DFQATT and CDR2 SNEGSKA (reference sequence). The germline V and J ends were trimmed by 6 bases and 2 bases, with 16 bases remaining between them. As DNA, the CDR3 is TGCAGTGCCATCGGGCCAGGGCTACAAGAGACCCAGTACTTC. It codes for CSAIGPGLQETQYF.

The table lists this clonotype with many counts. This chain links TRBV10-3 with TRBJ2-7; 8 bases match TRBD2. The V gene's germline CDR1 is ENHRY and CDR2 SYGVKD. There are 15 residues in the CDR3. Trimming took 3 bases from V and 1 from J; bases not matched to a gene: 5. The DNA for the CDR3 is TGTGCCATCAGTGACCCGGGACTAGGGTCCTACGAGCAGTACGTC. It yields the protein CAISDPGLGSYEQYV.

The table lists this clonotype with many counts. The rearrangement links TRBV6-1 to TRBJ2-5; 13 bases map to TRBD2. This CDR3 spans 16 amino acids. Germline assignment: CDR1 MNHNS and CDR2 SASEGT. Germline trimming cut 6 bases from V and 0 bases from J; bases unmatched to any gene: 4. The CDR3 loop reads CASRRTSGGNQETQYF. In nucleotides, the CDR3 is TGTGCCAGCAGGAGGACTAGCGGGGGTAACCAAGAGACCCAGTACTTC.

This clonotype has at least ten counts. The V gene is TRBV4-1, the J gene TRBJ2-3, with 7 bases that match TRBD2. Per the germline V gene, CDR1 is MGHRA and CDR2 is YSYEKL. The CDR3 is 15 residues long. The V segment lost 3 bases and the J segment 4 bases; nucleotides outside the gene matches: 7. The CDR3 DNA follows: TGCGCCAGCAGCCATTTCGAGCGGGGCTCAGATACGCAGTATTTT. Translated, it gives CASSHFERGSDTQYF.

This clonotype came up many times. This chain joins TRBV7-2 and TRBJ1-1; TRBD1 is a possible D gene (5 bases). V lost 5 bases, J lost 2 bases, and 9 bases lay in between. Germline loops: CDR1 SGHTA, CDR2 FQGNSA. The CDR3 is 13 amino acids. CDR3 protein: CASSLDRNTEAFF. The CDR3 DNA reads TGTGCCAGCAGCCTCGACAGAAACACTGAAGCTTTCTTT.

This chain connects TRBV29-1 to TRBJ2-2; D unresolved. The CDR3 spans 14 residues. The V end was cut by 4 bases, the J end by 4 bases, with 13 bases between. Germline CDR1 is SQVTM and CDR2 is ANQGSEA. The CDR3 DNA sequence: TGCAGCGTTGTTGGCGTAAGGGCCACCGGGGAGCTGTTTTTT. This encodes CSVVGVRATGELFF.

This clonotype has a handful of counts. The chain combines TRBV5-5 with TRBJ1-5; weak D call: TRBD1 (6 bases). In germline, CDR1 is SGHKS, CDR2 YYEKEE (reference sequence). CDR3 length equals 16 residues. Deletions cut 5 bases from V and 2 bases from J, with 17 bases between. CDR3 nucleotides: TGTGCCAGCAGGGAGGCCCCGGGGGGCGGCAATCAGCCCCAGCATTTT. This encodes CASREAPGGGNQPQHF.

In its sample, this clonotype was seen many times. CDR3 protein: CAISREFNEQFF. Written as DNA, the CDR3 is TGTGCCATCTCGAGAGAGTTCAATGAGCAGTTCTTC. This sequence joins TRBV10-3 and TRBJ2-1; no clear D. Between the trimmed V and J ends, which lost 8 bases and 6 bases, there was a span of 11 bases. Germline V lookup: CDR1 ENHRY, CDR2 SYGVKD. The CDR3 is made up of 12 amino acids.